Given below is one T cell receptor (beta chain) in context. Antigen specificity is unknown. PCR employed 60 Vbeta and 13 Jbeta primers. Repertoires were generated with immunoSEQ multiplex PCR, while TCRdb's copy carries only in-frame clones and drops some. The data contain approximately 290,000 clones, roughly 80% of them singletons. The sample is drawn from a study of cytomegalovirus exposure and HLA in healthy donors. Study findings and constraints: The study listed roughly 160 cytomegalovirus-associated TCR beta chains.

CDR3 size: 17 residues. Trimming removed 1 base from V and 3 bases from J, with 19 bases in between. Germline V gene sequence: CDR1 SGHRS, CDR2 YFSETQ. The TCR originated in a girl aged 2-10 years in good health and CMV-seronegative. Material: PBMCs. The genes are TRBV5-1 and TRBJ1-1, with D tentatively TRBD1 (6 bases). Here the CDR3 DNA reads TGCGCCAGCAGCTTGAGCGGGGGCGCAGGGTTGGACACTGAAGCTTTCTTT. It is translated as CASSLSGGAGLDTEAFF.